The present entry profiles one T cell receptor (beta chain) with its context. The CDR3 totals 14 residues. V lost 0 bases, J lost 8 bases, and 10 bases lay in between. CDR1 is SNHLY, CDR2 FYNNEI, per germline. The record originates from a study of cytomegalovirus exposure and HLA in healthy donors. The PCR contained 60 Vbeta and 13 Jbeta primers. Here immunoSEQ multiplex PCR was the method, and the copy in TCRdb shows in-frame clones only, minus some. The table includes approximately 200,000 clones, almost 80% detected once. Sequences were obtained from PBMCs. This rearrangement joins TRBV2 to TRBJ1-4; D is perhaps TRBD1 (5 bases). This clonotype was sampled from a man between 18 and 35 years old in good health and CMV-seronegative. The CDR3 coding sequence is TGTGCCAGCAGTGAAGCGTACCAGGGAGAAAAACTGTTTTTT. Its translation: CASSEAYQGEKLFF.